This T cell receptor (beta chain) was documented in a study of technical replicates of blood from a few donors. CDR3 length equals 13 residues. Per germline, CDR1 MNHEY and CDR2 SVGAGI. Between the trimmed V and J ends, which lost 5 bases and 5 bases, there was a span of 10 bases. Repertoires were generated with immunoSEQ multiplex PCR, while TCRdb's copy carries only in-frame clones and drops some. The repertoire holds some 82,000 clones, with around 94% as singletons. The chain employs TRBV6-5 and TRBJ1-5, with D possibly matching TRBD1 (5 bases). The sample taken for sequencing was T cells isolated from PBMCs. The source of this sequence is a human donor in good health. The CDR3 is CASSPGGDQPQHF. In nucleotides, the CDR3 is TGTGCCAGCAGTCCCGGGGGGGATCAGCCCCAGCATTTT.